The entry below describes one T cell receptor beta chain. Antigen specificity is unknown. These data are taken from a study of regulatory T cells in long-lasting Graves disease. Study-level points and caveats: Rather than thyroid tissue, only peripheral blood underwent study. When disease was persistent, TRBV28, TRBJ1-2 and TRBJ2-5 were the favored segments.

The CDR3 is 16 residues long. In germline, CDR1 is SGHTA, CDR2 FQGTGA. Trimming removed 1 base at V and 0 bases at J, with 9 bases between. To make TCR beta libraries, researchers used iRepertoire HTBI primers and Arm-PCR of CDR3 regions. MiXCR was run by TCRdb on the multiplex PCR reads, yielding one entry per CDR3 protein. This table holds 400,000 to 500,000 distinct CDR3 sequences, about 15% found once. Stated time point: newly diagnosed GD, antithyroid drugs for less than 3 months. PBMC-derived RNA was used for the TCR library. These same records also appear under a second study, on T cells in Graves' hyperthyroidism and ophthalmopathy.

The source material was peripheral blood mononuclear cells (PBMCs), sampled at new diagnosis, from a patient treated with antithyroid drugs. The clonotype was recovered from a woman aged 45 to 65 with Graves disease. The chain couples TRBV7-3 to TRBJ2-2; the D gene is possibly TRBD1 (6 bases). The CDR3 bases are TGTGCCAGCAGCTTAAATGGGGGCCCGAACACCGGGGAGCTGTTTTTT. Protein: CASSLNGGPNTGELFF.